Presented here are 23 T cell receptor beta chains from one specimen sequenced in a study of blood T cell repertoires in COVID-19. Here immunoSEQ multiplex PCR was the method, and the copy in TCRdb shows in-frame clones only, minus some. The table lists approximately 76,000 clones, approximately 88% of them singletons. Sequences were obtained from peripheral blood. The receptors come from a human donor in a cohort sampled during active COVID-19.

In its sample, this clone was seen a few times. The CDR3: CASSQAAGVTSYEQYF. The CDR3 DNA reads TGTGCCAGCAGCCAAGCTGCGGGGGTTACCTCCTACGAGCAGTACTTC. V gene TRBV4-2 combines with J gene TRBJ2-7; TRBD2 aligns across 7 bases. Trimming removed 1 base from V and 0 bases from J; junction bases left unmatched: 6. Germline values: CDR1 LGHNA, CDR2 YNFKEQ. This CDR3 spans 16 amino acids.

V and J are TRBV7-2 and TRBJ2-3; D is perhaps TRBD2 (5 bases). With 5 bases removed from V and 4 bases from J, the gap between germline ends came to 16 bases. The CDR3 loop spans 15 amino acids. Germline V lookup: CDR1 SGHTA, CDR2 FQGNSA. The CDR3 bases are TGTGCCAGCAGCCCCGGGGTCATGCGGGCAGATACGCAGTATTTT. Translation: CASSPGVMRADTQYF.

A single count supports this clone. The V call is TRBV19, the J call TRBJ1-2; TRBD1 matches 9 bases. The length of the CDR3 is 15 residues. J was trimmed by 2 bases and V by 3 bases; bases with no gene match: 4. The germline V gene has CDR1 LNHDA and CDR2 SQIVND (reference sequence). Here the CDR3 reads CASSIPGQGNYGYTF. The CDR3 region has the DNA TGTGCCAGTAGTATTCCTGGACAGGGGAACTATGGCTACACCTTC.

J is TRBJ2-5 and V is TRBV24-1; possibly TRBD2 for D (6 bases). CDR1 is KGHDR, CDR2 SFDVKD, per germline. V gave up 2 bases and J gave up 4 bases, with 16 bases separating them. The CDR3 contains 16 residues. CDR3 loop: CATSDSATSRAETQYF. The CDR3 nucleotides read TGTGCCACCAGTGATTCTGCGACTAGTAGGGCAGAGACCCAGTACTTC.

This sequence joins TRBV12-3 or TRBV12-4 and TRBJ1-2, with D unclear. V lost 3 bases and J lost 2, with 7 bases in between. The CDR3 loop spans 13 amino acids. CDR3 sequence reads: CASSFGENYGYTF. The CDR3 coding sequence is TGTGCCAGCAGTTTCGGGGAGAACTATGGCTACACCTTC.

The chain carries TRBV14 and TRBJ1-2, with 9 positions matching TRBD1. Germline loops: CDR1 SGHDN, CDR2 FVKESK. The CDR3 has 15 residues. The junction had 5 bases not matched to a gene; V was cut back by 2 bases and J by 4 bases. The CDR3 here is CASSQPGTGSYGYTF. In DNA form, the CDR3 reads TGTGCCAGCAGCCAACCCGGGACAGGGAGCTATGGCTACACCTTC. The whole variable domain, filled in from reference TRBV14 and TRBJ1-2, reads EAGVTQFPSHSVIEKGQTVTLRCDPISGHDNLYWYRRVMGKEIKFLLHFVKESKQDESGMPNNRFLAERTGGTYSTLKVQPAELEDSGVYFCASSQPGTGSYGYTFGSGTRLTVV.

This chain uses TRBV7-2 with TRBJ2-6; D gene ambiguous. In germline, CDR1 is SGHTA, CDR2 FQGNSA. This CDR3 spans 16 amino acids. V was clipped by 1 base and J by 0 bases, with 7 bases between them. The CDR3: CASSLVFSSGANVLTF. The CDR3 nucleotides are TGTGCCAGCAGCTTAGTTTTTAGCTCTGGGGCCAACGTCCTGACTTTC.

V is TRBV30 and J is TRBJ1-3; D unresolved. The CDR3 runs 13 residues. Germline V gene data show CDR1 as GTSNPN and CDR2 as SVGIG (reference sequence). V lost 2 bases, J lost 0 bases, and 5 bases lay in between. The CDR3 sequence: CAWSSFSGNTIYF. In nucleotides, the CDR3 is TGTGCCTGGAGTTCCTTCTCTGGAAACACCATATATTTT.

The V call is TRBV11-1, the J call TRBJ2-3; D gene unclear. The CDR3 is 13 amino acids. Trimming took off 3 bases at V and 6 bases at J, with 10 bases between the two ends. Germline loops: CDR1 SGHAT, CDR2 FQDESV (reference sequence). The DNA for the CDR3 is TGTGCCAGCAGCTTTCTCTGGAGCGATACGCAGTATTTT. This codes for CASSFLWSDTQYF.

Comments on this clone: The junction shows a germline mismatch at one end, possibly a read error. This CDR3 reads CASSESGTAYYSPLHF. The DNA for the CDR3 is TGTGCCAGCAGTGAATCTGGGACAGCCTATTATTCACCCCTCCACTTT. V usage is TRBV2 and J usage is TRBJ1-6; 7 bases fit TRBD1. In germline, CDR1 is SNHLY, CDR2 FYNNEI. The CDR3 is 16 residues long.

The rearrangement uses TRBV5-1 and TRBJ1-2, with TRBD1 matching 8 bases. Trimming at V came to 2 bases and at J to 5 bases, leaving 11 bases not matched to a gene. The CDR3 length is 16 residues. Germline V lookup: CDR1 SGHRS, CDR2 YFSETQ. CDR3 loop: CASSFTGTGSLYGYTF. In nucleotides, the CDR3 is TGCGCCAGCAGCTTCACTGGGACAGGAAGTCTATATGGCTACACCTTC.

The rearrangement links TRBV20-1 to TRBJ2-5; TRBD2 matches 9 bases. CDR1 DFQATT and CDR2 SNEGSKA come from the germline V gene (reference sequence). The CDR3 has 15 amino acids. After removal of 3 bases from V and 5 bases from J, the junction contained 10 bases not matched to a gene. The CDR3 DNA is TGCAGTGCTAGTGTGGCTAGCGGGGAGGGGGAGACCCAGTACTTC. As protein: CSASVASGEGETQYF.

The chain carries TRBV5-1 and TRBJ1-1, with D possibly matching TRBD1 (6 bases). V was pared by 3 bases and J by 14 bases, with 23 bases between. The CDR3 spans 14 residues. The germline V gene encodes CDR1 SGHRS and CDR2 YFSETQ. The CDR3: CASSSGTLGAESFF. The CDR3 DNA sequence: TGCGCCAGCAGCTCCGGGACATTGGGAGCAGAGAGCTTCTTT.

This chain joins TRBV29-1 and TRBJ1-1; D might be TRBD1 (5 bases). The length of the CDR3 is 13 residues. V lost 4 bases to trimming and J lost 6 bases, with 15 bases between them. Germline CDR1 and CDR2: SQVTM and ANQGSEA. The CDR3 DNA follows: TGCAGCGTTGTTCAGGGTATGTTCTCTGAAGCTTTCTTT. This sequence encodes CSVVQGMFSEAFF.

The V call is TRBV19, the J call TRBJ2-1, with a possible D match to TRBD1 (6 bases). This CDR3 has 14 residues. The germline gives CDR1 LNHDA, CDR2 SQIVND (reference sequence). V was pared by 6 bases and J by 2 bases, with 11 bases between. The CDR3 DNA reads TGTGCCAGTAGAGTGACAGGAGCCTACAATGAGCAGTTCTTC. Its protein product is CASRVTGAYNEQFF. Using reference TRBV19 and TRBJ2-1 for the parts outside the CDR3, the full variable domain is DGGITQSPKYLFRKEGQNVTLSCEQNLNHDAMYWYRQDPGQGLRLIYYSQIVNDFQKGDIAEGYSVSREKKESFPLTVTSAQKNPTAFYLCASRVTGAYNEQFFGPGTRLTVL.

This clone came up once. The genes are TRBV24-1 and TRBJ1-5; 8 nucleotides align to TRBD1. V was pared by 2 bases and J by 5 bases, with 10 bases of the junction left unmatched. CDR1 is KGHDR and CDR2 is SFDVKD in the germline V gene. The CDR3 covers 17 residues. CDR3 DNA: TGTGCCACCAGTGATTCAACTCCCGGGACAGGTTATCAGCCCCAGCATTTT. This sequence encodes CATSDSTPGTGYQPQHF.

The V call is TRBV28, the J call TRBJ2-3; D ambiguous. Looked up from germline, CDR1 is MDHEN and CDR2 is SYDVKM. Trimming stripped 4 bases from V and 1 base from J, with 12 bases between. The CDR3 consists of 15 residues. CDR3 nucleotides: TGTGCCAGCAGTTCCCTAGGAGTTGGCACAGATACGCAGTATTTT. This encodes CASSSLGVGTDTQYF.

The rearrangement links TRBV15 to TRBJ1-1; 7 nucleotides line up with TRBD1. The trim removed 1 base at V and 1 base at J, leaving 6 bases unmatched. The germline gives CDR1 LNHNV, CDR2 YYDKDF (reference sequence). The CDR3 sequence is 16 residues long. Here the CDR3 DNA reads TGTGCCACCAGCAGAGCGGACAGGCTCGGGAACACTGAAGCTTTCTTT. Its protein is CATSRADRLGNTEAFF.

The rearrangement joins TRBV19 to TRBJ2-1; 7 bases line up with TRBD2. V trimming: 2 bases; J trimming: 4 bases; junction bases outside the gene matches: 20. The germline V gene has CDR1 LNHDA and CDR2 SQIVND (reference sequence). The length of the CDR3 is 20 residues. This CDR3 is CASSIPGLGDQRNPYNEQFF. Here the CDR3 DNA reads TGTGCCAGTAGTATACCAGGACTAGGAGACCAGCGGAATCCTTACAATGAGCAGTTCTTC.

In its sample, this clone was seen a few times. This CDR3 is also generated by other DNA sequences in the sample. This rearrangement joins TRBV18 to TRBJ2-5; D is uncertain. The CDR3 contains 14 residues. The germline V gene encodes CDR1 KGHSH and CDR2 LQKENI. V was pared by 2 bases and J by 2 bases, with 9 bases between. The CDR3 is CASSPTAGQETQYF. The CDR3 DNA follows: TGTGCCAGCTCACCAACGGCAGGTCAAGAGACCCAGTACTTC.

CDR3 sequence reads: CASRRIGGSPEAFF. The DNA of the CDR3 is TGCGCCAGCAGACGCATCGGGGGGAGCCCTGAAGCTTTCTTT. This chain uses TRBV10-2 with TRBJ1-1, with D possibly matching TRBD1 (5 bases). Germline V gene data show CDR1 as WSHSY and CDR2 as SAAADI. Trimming removed 6 bases from V and 6 bases from J, with 17 bases in between. This CDR3 spans 14 amino acids.

This clone was seen a handful of times. The genes are TRBV15 and TRBJ2-5, with D possibly being TRBD1 (6 bases). The CDR3 runs 18 residues. V was clipped by 8 bases and J by 2 bases, with 27 bases between them. CDR1 is LNHNV and CDR2 is YYDKDF in the germline V gene (reference sequence). The CDR3 DNA reads TGTGCCACCGCTTCGTTTATTTCCATTAGGGGGTTGCAAGAGACCCAGTACTTC. Translation: CATASFISIRGLQETQYF.

The rearrangement uses TRBV28 and TRBJ1-2, with a tentative D call TRBD1 (5 bases). The germline gives CDR1 MDHEN, CDR2 SYDVKM. V was pared by 2 bases and J by 4 bases, with 5 bases between. The length of the CDR3 is 12 residues. The CDR3 loop reads CASSLDSYGYTF. The DNA for the CDR3 is TGTGCCAGCAGTTTAGACAGCTATGGCTACACCTTC.